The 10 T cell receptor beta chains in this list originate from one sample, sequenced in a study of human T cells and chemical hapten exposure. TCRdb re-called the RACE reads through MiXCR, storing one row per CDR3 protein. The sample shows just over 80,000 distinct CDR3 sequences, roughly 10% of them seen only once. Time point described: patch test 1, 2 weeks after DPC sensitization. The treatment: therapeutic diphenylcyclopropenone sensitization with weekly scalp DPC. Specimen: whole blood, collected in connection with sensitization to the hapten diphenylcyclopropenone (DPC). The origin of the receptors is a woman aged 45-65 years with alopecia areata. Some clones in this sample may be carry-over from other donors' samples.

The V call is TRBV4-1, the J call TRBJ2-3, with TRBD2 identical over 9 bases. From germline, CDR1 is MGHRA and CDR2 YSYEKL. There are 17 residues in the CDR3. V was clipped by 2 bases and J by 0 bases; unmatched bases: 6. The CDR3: CASSQLPGLASTDTQYF. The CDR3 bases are TGCGCCAGCAGCCAACTCCCGGGACTAGCCAGCACAGATACGCAGTATTTT.

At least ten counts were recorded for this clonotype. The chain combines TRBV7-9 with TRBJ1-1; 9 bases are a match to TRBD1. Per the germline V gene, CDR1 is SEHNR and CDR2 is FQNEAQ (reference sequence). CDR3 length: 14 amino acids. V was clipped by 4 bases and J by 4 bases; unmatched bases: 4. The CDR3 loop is CASSSRQGGTEAFF. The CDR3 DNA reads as TGTGCCAGCAGCTCCCGACAGGGGGGCACTGAAGCTTTCTTT.

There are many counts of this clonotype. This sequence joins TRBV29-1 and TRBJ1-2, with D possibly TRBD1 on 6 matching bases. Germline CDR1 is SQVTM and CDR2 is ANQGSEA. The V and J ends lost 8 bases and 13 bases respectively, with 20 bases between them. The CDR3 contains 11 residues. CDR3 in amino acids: CSREFGGRRTF. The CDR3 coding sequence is TGCAGCCGAGAATTCGGGGGGCGTCGCACCTTC.

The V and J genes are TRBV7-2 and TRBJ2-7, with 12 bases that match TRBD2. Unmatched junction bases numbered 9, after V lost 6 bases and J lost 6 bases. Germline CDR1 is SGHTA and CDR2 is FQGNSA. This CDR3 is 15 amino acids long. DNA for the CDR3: TGTGCCAGCAGTTCTAGCGGGGGGGCCCTTCGCGAGCAGTACTTC. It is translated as CASSSSGGALREQYF. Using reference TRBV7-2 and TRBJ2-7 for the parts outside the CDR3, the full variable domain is GAGVSQSPSNKVTEKGKDVELRCDPISGHTALYWYRQSLGQGLEFLIYFQGNSAPDKSGLPSDRFSAERTGGSVSTLTIQRTQQEDSAVYLCASSSSGGALREQYFGPGTRLTVT.

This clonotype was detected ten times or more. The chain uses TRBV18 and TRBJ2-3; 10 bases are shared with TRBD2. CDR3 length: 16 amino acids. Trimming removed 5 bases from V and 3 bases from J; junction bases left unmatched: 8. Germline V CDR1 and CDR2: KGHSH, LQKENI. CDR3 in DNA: TGTGCCAGCTCATCGCTAGCGGGAGTCGGGACAGATACGCAGTATTTT. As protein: CASSSLAGVGTDTQYF.

The CDR3 spells CASRRTSGELFF. CDR3 bases: TGTGCCAGCAGGCGTACGTCGGGGGAGCTGTTTTTT. The chain combines TRBV2 with TRBJ2-2; D remains unclear. Germline loops: CDR1 SNHLY, CDR2 FYNNEI. V lost 6 bases, J lost 8 bases, and 10 bases lay in between. This CDR3 spans 12 amino acids.

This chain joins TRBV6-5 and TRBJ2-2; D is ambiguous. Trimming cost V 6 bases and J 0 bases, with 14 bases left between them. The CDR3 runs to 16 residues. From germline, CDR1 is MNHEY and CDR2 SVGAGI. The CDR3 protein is CASSPRPWANTGELFF. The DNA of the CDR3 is TGTGCCAGCAGCCCCCGGCCCTGGGCGAACACCGGGGAGCTGTTTTTT.

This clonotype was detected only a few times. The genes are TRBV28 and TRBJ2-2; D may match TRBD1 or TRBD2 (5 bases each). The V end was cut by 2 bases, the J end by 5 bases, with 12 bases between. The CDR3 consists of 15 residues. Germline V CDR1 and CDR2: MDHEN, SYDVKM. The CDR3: CASSLELAGTGELFF. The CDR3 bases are TGTGCCAGCAGTTTAGAGCTAGCAGGGACCGGGGAGCTGTTTTTT.

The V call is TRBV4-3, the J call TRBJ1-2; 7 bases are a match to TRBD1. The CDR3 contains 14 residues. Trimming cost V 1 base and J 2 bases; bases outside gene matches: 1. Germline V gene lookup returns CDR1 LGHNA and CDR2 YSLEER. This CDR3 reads CASSQVTGNYGYTF. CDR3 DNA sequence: TGCGCCAGCAGCCAAGTGACAGGGAACTATGGCTACACCTTC.

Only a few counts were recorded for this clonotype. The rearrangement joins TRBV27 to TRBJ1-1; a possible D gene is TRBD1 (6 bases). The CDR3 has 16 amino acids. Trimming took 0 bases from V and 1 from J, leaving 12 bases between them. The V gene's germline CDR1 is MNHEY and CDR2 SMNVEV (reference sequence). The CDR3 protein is CASSLSNLQGNTEAFF. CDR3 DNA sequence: TGTGCCAGCAGTTTATCAAATCTACAGGGGAACACTGAAGCTTTCTTT.